This note documents a single T cell receptor beta chain sequence. Original handling: How many nucleated cells were present was estimated from reference gene primer amplification. TCRdb's copy holds only in-frame clones and misses some; the assay was immunoSEQ multiplex PCR. V, J and clone size reflect that table, while D and trimming were determined from the DNA. The sample has a few hundred thousand clones, around 90% seen once. The age range of participants was roughly 18 to 90 years, with residence in about two dozen US areas. This specimen comes from a study of blood T cell repertoires in COVID-19. Germline V lookup: CDR1 GTSNPN, CDR2 SVGIG (reference sequence). V gave up 3 bases and J gave up 0 bases, with 8 bases separating them. The CDR3 covers 13 residues.

The source of this sequence is a woman younger than 45 who had recovered from COVID-19. The V and J genes are TRBV30 and TRBJ1-1; possibly TRBD1 for D (6 bases). The sample taken for sequencing was PBMCs or T cells enriched from blood (not recorded which). The CDR3 protein is CAWRTGMNTEAFF. The CDR3 DNA sequence: TGTGCCTGGAGGACAGGTATGAACACTGAAGCTTTCTTT.